Given below is one T cell receptor (beta chain) in context. The antigen remains unidentified. The data were taken from a study of T cells in localized non-small cell lung cancer. Study-wide points: The study detected a median about 60 of the top 100 tumor clones in adjacent lung.

CDR3 size: 13 residues. Germline values: CDR1 SGHDN, CDR2 FVKESK. The V end lost 1 base, the J end lost 5 bases, and 8 bases lay between the germline ends. The method was immunoSEQ multiplex PCR; TCRdb's version includes in-frame clones alone and lacks a portion of them. The data show approximately 54,000 clones, with roughly four fifths seen just once and just under 20% held by the top ten. This chain links TRBV14 with TRBJ2-5, with D uncertain. The source material was peripheral blood, sampled before any cancer treatment. The sequence was obtained from a female donor older than 55 with stage II squamous cell lung carcinoma. CDR3 sequence (DNA): TGTGCCAGCAGCCAAGGGGTGGTGGAGACCCAGTACTTC. Translated: CASSQGVVETQYF.